Ten or more counts support the clone carrying this T cell receptor (beta chain). The antigen is undetermined. The data were obtained in a study of Graves' ophthalmopathy and Graves' hyperthyroidism. The CDR3 runs to 12 residues. With V trimmed by 4 bases and J by 6 bases, 5 bases remained unmatched. Germline loops: CDR1 DFQATT, CDR2 SNEGSKA (reference sequence). RNA transcripts were the template, and TCR beta CDR3 regions were amplified from them. RT-PCR with HTBI primers came first, then second-round multiplex PCR. TCRdb re-analysed the multiplex PCR reads in MiXCR, keeping a single row per CDR3 protein. Of 340,000 or so distinct CDR3 sequences listed, around a sixth are singletons. In donors with ophthalmopathy, activity was moderate-to-severe, with CAS ≥3, NOSPECS ≥4 and duration under 3 months. Study results and caveats: Blood also harbored most expanded thyroid clonotypes above 0.001 frequency.

The specimen was peripheral blood. This clonotype originated in an adult man with Graves' ophthalmopathy. This chain links TRBV20-1 with TRBJ2-7; 8 positions match TRBD2. CDR3 DNA sequence: TGCAGTGCTACGGGCGGGAGGAGCGAGCAGTACTTC. Protein: CSATGGRSEQYF.